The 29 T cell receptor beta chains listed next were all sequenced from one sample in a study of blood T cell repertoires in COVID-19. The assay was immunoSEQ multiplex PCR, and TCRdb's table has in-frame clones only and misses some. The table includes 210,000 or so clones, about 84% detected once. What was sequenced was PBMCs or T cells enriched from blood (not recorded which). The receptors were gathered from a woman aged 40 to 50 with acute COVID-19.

The CDR3 loop is CAISESRQGDEKLFF. The CDR3 DNA reads as TGTGCCATCAGTGAGTCAAGACAGGGAGATGAAAAACTGTTTTTT. This chain uses TRBV10-3 with TRBJ1-4; 7 bases map to TRBD1. The V gene end was trimmed by 0 bases and the J gene end by 6 bases; junction bases not matched to a gene: 4. The CDR3 consists of 15 residues. Per germline, CDR1 ENHRY and CDR2 SYGVKD.

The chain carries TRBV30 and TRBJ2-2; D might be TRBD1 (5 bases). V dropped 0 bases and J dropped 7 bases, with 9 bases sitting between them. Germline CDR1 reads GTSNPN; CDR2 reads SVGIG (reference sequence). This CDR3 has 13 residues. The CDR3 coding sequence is TGTGCCTGGAGTGTACTGGACAACGGGGAGCTGTTTTTT. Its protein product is CAWSVLDNGELFF.

CDR3 nucleotide sequence: TGTGCCACCAAAAACGTCAGGGGTTACACCTACGAGCAGTACTTC. Translation gives CATKNVRGYTYEQYF. The V and J genes are TRBV6-5 and TRBJ2-7; TRBD1 might be the D (6 bases). V was cut by 10 bases and J by 2 bases, with 21 bases left in between. The CDR3 contains 15 residues. Per germline, CDR1 MNHEY and CDR2 SVGAGI.

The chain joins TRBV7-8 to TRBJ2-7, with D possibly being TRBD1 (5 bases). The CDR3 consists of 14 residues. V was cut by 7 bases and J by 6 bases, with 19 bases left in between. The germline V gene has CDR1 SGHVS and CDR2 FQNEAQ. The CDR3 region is CASIPAPDSVEQYF. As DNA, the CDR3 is TGTGCCAGCATCCCGGCCCCCGACAGTGTCGAGCAGTACTTC. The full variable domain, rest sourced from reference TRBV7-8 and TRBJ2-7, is GAGVSQSPRYKVAKRGQDVALRCDPISGHVSLFWYQQALGQGPEFLTYFQNEAQLDKSGLPSDRFFAERPEGSVSTLKIQRTQQEDSAVYLCASIPAPDSVEQYFGPGTRLTVT.

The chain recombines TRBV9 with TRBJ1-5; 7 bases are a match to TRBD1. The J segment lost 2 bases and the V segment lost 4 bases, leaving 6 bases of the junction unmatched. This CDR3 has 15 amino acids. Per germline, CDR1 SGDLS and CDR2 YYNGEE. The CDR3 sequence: CASSPGGTGNQPQHF. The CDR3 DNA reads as TGTGCCAGCAGCCCGGGGGGGACAGGCAATCAGCCCCAGCATTTT.

CDR3 nucleotide sequence: TGCGCCAGCAGCTGGGACAGGTTGAACACTGAAGCTTTCTTT. Translating it yields CASSWDRLNTEAFF. V usage is TRBV5-1 and J usage is TRBJ1-1; TRBD1 agrees at 8 bases. Germline V gives CDR1 SGHRS, CDR2 YFSETQ. V lost 3 bases to trimming and J lost 0 bases; unmatched junction nucleotides: 1. This CDR3 has 14 amino acids.

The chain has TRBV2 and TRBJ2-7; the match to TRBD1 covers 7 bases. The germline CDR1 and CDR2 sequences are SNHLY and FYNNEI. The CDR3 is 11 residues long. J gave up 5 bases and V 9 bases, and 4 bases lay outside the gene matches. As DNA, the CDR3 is TGTGCCAGTAAGACAGGGAACGAGCAGTACTTC. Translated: CASKTGNEQYF.

CDR3 in amino acids: CASSHIRDRGYEQYF. CDR3 sequence (DNA): TGTGCCAGCAGCCATATCCGGGACAGGGGCTACGAGCAGTACTTC. The J gene is TRBJ2-7, the V gene TRBV3-1 (or the pseudogene TRBV3-2), with 10 bases matching TRBD1. With V trimmed by 3 bases and J by 3 bases, 5 bases remained unmatched. CDR1 and CDR2 (germline): LGHDT, YNNKEL (reference sequence). CDR3 length: 15 residues.

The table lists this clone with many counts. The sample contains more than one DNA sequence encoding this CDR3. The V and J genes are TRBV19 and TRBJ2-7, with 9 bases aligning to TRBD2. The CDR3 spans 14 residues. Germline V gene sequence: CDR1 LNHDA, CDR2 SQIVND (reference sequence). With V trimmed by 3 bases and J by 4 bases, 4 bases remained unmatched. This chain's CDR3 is CASSIPGLAYEQYF. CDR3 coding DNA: TGTGCCAGTAGTATCCCGGGACTAGCATACGAGCAGTACTTC.

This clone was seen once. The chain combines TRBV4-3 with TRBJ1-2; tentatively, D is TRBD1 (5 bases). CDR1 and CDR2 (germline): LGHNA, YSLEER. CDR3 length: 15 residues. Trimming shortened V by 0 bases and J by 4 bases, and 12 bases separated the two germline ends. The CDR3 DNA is TGCGCCAGCAGCCAAGATCGAAGGGGACTCTATGGCTACACCTTC. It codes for CASSQDRRGLYGYTF.

The CDR3 spells CASSERRTTGYTF. The CDR3 nucleotides read TGCGCCAGCAGTGAGAGGCGAACTACTGGCTACACCTTC. V and J are TRBV10-1 and TRBJ1-2; D not certain. Germline V lookup: CDR1 WNHNN, CDR2 SYGVQD (reference sequence). This CDR3 is built from 13 residues. The V end lost 2 bases, the J end lost 7 bases, and 11 bases lay between the germline ends.

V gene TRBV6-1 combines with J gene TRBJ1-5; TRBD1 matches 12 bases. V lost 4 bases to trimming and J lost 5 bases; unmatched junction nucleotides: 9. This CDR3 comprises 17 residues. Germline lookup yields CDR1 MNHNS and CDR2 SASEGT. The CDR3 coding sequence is TGTGCCAGCAGTGTCGTGATGGGGACAGGGGGCCATCAGCCCCAGCATTTT. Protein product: CASSVVMGTGGHQPQHF.

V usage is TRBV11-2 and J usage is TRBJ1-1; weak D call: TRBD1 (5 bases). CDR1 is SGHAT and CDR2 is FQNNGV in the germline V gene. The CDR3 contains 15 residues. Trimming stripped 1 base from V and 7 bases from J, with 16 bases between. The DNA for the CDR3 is TGTGCCAGCAGCTTAGGCGGTCAGGGAGGTGTTGAAGCTTTCTTT. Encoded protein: CASSLGGQGGVEAFF. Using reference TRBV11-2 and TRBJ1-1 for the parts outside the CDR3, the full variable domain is EAGVAQSPRYKIIEKRQSVAFWCNPISGHATLYWYQQILGQGPKLLIQFQNNGVVDDSQLPKDRFSAERLKGVDSTLKIQPAKLEDSAVYLCASSLGGQGGVEAFFGQGTRLTVV.

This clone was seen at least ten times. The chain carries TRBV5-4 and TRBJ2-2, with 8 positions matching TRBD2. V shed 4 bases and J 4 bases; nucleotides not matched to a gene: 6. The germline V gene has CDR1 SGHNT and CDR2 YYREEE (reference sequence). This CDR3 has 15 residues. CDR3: CASSALADGTGELFF. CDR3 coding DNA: TGTGCCAGCAGCGCACTAGCGGACGGCACCGGGGAGCTGTTTTTT.

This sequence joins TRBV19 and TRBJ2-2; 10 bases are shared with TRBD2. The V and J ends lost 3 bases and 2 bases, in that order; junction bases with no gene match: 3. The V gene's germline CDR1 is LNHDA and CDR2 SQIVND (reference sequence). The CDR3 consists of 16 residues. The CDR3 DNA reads TGTGCCAGTAGTATGAGGACTAGCGGAAACACCGGGGAGCTGTTTTTT. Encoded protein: CASSMRTSGNTGELFF.

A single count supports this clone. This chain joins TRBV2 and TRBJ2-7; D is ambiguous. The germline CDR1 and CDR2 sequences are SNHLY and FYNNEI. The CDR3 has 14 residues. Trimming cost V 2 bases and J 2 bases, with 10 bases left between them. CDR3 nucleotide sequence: TGTGCCAGCAGTGAAATCGACACCCCCTACGAGCAGTACTTC. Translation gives CASSEIDTPYEQYF.

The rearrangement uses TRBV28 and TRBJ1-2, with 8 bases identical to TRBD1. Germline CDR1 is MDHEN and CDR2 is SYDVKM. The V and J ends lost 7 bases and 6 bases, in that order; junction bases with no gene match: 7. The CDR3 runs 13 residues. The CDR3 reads CASTETGGHGYTF. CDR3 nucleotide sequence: TGTGCCAGCACCGAAACAGGGGGTCATGGCTACACCTTC.

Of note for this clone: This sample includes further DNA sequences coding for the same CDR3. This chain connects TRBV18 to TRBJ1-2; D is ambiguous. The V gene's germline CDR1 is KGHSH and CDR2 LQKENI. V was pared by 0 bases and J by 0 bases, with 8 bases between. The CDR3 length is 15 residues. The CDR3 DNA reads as TGTGCCAGCTCACCACCGGCGGGTACTAACTATGGCTACACCTTC. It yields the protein CASSPPAGTNYGYTF.

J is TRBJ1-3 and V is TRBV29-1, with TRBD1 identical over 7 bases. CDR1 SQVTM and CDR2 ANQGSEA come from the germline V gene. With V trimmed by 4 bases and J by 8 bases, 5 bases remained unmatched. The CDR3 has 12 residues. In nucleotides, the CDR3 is TGCAGCGTTGGACAGGGTCGGGACACCATATATTTT. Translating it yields CSVGQGRDTIYF.

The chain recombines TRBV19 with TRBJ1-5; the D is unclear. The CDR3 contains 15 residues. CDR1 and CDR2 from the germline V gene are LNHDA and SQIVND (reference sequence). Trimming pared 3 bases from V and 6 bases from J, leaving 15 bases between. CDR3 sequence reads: CASSMMEALGQPQHF. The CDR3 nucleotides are TGTGCCAGTAGTATGATGGAGGCTCTGGGTCAGCCCCAGCATTTT.

The CDR3 DNA reads as TGTGCCAGCAGCCCCCGGACCGGGGGGCAGTACTTC. Residues: CASSPRTGGQYF. This chain uses TRBV5-6 with TRBJ2-7; TRBD2 is a possible D gene (6 bases). The V gene's germline CDR1 is SGHDT and CDR2 YYEEEE. The CDR3 runs 12 residues. V was cut by 4 bases and J by 9 bases, with 14 bases left in between.

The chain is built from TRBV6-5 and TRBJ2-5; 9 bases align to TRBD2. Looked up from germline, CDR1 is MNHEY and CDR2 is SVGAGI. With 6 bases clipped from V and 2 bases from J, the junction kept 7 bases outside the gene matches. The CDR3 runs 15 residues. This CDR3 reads CASRISGGRQETQYF. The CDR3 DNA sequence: TGTGCCAGCAGAATTAGCGGGGGCAGGCAAGAGACCCAGTACTTC.

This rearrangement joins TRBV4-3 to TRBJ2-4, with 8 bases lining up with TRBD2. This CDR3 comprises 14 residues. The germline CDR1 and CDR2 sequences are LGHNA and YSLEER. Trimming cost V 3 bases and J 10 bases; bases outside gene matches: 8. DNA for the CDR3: TGCGCCAGCAGCCACGGGGGGGCTTCTGAGATTCAGTACTTC. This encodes CASSHGGASEIQYF.

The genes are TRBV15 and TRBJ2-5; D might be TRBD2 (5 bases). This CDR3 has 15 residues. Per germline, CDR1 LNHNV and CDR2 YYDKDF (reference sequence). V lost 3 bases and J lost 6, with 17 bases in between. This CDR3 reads CATSRPGLPGKTQYF. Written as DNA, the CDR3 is TGTGCCACCAGCAGGCCAGGACTCCCTGGGAAGACCCAGTACTTC.

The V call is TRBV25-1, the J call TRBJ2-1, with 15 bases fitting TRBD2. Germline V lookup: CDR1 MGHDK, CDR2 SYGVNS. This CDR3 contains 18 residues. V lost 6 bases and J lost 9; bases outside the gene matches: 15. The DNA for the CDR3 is TGTGCCAGCAGCCAAGTGGGATTGGGACTAGCGGGAGGTCGTGAGCAGTTCTTC. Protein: CASSQVGLGLAGGREQFF.

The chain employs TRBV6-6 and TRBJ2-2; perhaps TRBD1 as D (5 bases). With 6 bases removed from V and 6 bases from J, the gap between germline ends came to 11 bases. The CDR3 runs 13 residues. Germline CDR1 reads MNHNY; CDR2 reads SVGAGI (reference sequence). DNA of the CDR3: TGTGCCAGCAGGCCCAGGGAATCCGGGGAGCTGTTTTTT. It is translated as CASRPRESGELFF.

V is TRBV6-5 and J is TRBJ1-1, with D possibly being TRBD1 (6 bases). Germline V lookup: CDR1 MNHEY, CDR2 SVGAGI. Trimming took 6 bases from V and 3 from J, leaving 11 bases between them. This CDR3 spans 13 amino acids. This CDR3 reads CASSENRDTEAFF. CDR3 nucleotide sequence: TGTGCCAGCAGCGAGAACAGGGACACTGAAGCTTTCTTT.

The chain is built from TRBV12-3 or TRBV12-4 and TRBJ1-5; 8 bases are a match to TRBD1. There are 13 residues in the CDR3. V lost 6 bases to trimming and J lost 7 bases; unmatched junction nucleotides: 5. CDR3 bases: TGTGCCAGCAGCCCTCAGGGGGCCCAGCCCCAGCATTTT. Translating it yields CASSPQGAQPQHF.

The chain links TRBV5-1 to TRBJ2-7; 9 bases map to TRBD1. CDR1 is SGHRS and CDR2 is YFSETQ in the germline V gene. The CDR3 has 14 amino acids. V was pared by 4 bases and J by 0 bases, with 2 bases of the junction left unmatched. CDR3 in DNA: TGCGCCAGCAGCGGGACAGGGTTCTCCTACGAGCAGTACTTC. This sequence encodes CASSGTGFSYEQYF.